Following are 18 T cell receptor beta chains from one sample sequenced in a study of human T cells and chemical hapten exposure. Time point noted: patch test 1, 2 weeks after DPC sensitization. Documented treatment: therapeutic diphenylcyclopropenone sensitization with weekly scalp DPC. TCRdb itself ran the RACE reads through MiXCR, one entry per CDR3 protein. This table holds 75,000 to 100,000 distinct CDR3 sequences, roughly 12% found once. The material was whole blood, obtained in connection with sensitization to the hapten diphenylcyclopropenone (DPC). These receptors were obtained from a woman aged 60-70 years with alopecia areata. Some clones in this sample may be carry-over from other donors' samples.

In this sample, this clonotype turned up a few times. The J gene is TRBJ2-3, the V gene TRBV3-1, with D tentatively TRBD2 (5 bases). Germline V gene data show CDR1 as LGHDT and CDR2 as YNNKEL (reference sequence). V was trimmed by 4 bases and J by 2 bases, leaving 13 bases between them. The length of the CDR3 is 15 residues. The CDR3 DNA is TGTGCCAGCAGCCTCCGGGGTAGCGCCACAGATACGCAGTATTTT. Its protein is CASSLRGSATDTQYF.

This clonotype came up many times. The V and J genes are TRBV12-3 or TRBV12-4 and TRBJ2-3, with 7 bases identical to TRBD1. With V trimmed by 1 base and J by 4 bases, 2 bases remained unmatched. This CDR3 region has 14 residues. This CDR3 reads CASSLVQGADTQYF. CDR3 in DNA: TGTGCCAGCAGTTTAGTTCAGGGGGCAGATACGCAGTATTTT.

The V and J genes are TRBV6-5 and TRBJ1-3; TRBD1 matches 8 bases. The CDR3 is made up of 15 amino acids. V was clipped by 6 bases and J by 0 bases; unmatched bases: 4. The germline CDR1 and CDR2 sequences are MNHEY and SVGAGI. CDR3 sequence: CASRSGQASGNTIYF. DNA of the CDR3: TGTGCCAGCAGGTCGGGACAGGCCTCTGGAAACACCATATATTTT.

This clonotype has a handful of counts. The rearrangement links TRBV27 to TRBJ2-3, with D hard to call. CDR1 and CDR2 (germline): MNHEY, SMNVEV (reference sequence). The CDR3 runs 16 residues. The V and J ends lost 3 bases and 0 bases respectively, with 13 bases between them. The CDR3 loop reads CASSFWGRTSTDTQYF. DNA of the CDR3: TGTGCCAGCAGTTTTTGGGGTAGAACTAGCACAGATACGCAGTATTTT.

The CDR3 DNA is TGCGCCAGCAGCAAGAGAGCCAGGGGCTTCCAAGAGACCCAGTACTTC. Protein sequence: CASSKRARGFQETQYF. The rearrangement links TRBV5-1 to TRBJ2-5; D is possibly TRBD1 (6 bases). Germline V gene data show CDR1 as SGHRS and CDR2 as YFSETQ. With 4 bases removed from V and 1 base from J, the gap between germline ends came to 17 bases. There are 16 residues in the CDR3.

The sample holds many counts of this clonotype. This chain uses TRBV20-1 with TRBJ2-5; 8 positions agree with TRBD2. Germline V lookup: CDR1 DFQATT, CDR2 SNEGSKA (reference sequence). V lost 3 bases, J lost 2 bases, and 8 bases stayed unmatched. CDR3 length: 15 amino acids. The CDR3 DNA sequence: TGCAGTGCTAGGCCAGTAGCGGGGAGTCAAGAGACCCAGTACTTC. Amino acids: CSARPVAGSQETQYF.

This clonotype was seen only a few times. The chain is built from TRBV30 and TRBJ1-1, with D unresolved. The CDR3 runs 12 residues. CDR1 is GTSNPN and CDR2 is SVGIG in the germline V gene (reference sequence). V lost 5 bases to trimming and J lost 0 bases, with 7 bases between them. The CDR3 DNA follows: TGTGCCTGGGGACGTCTGAACACTGAAGCTTTCTTT. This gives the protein CAWGRLNTEAFF.

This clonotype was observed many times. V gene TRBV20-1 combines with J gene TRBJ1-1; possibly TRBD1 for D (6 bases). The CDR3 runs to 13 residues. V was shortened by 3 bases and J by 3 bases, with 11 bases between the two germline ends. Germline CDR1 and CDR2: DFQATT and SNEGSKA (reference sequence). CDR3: CSASPGGYTEAFF. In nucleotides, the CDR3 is TGCAGTGCTAGCCCGGGGGGCTACACTGAAGCTTTCTTT.

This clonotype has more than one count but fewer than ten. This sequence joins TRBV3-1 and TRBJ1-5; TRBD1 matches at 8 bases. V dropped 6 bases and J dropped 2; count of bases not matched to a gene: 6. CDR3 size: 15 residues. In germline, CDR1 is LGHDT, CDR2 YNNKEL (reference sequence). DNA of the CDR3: TGTGCCAGCAGGGGGACAGGAGAAGGCAATCAGCCCCAGCATTTT. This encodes CASRGTGEGNQPQHF. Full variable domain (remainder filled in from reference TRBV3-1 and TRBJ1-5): DTAVSQTPKYLVTQMGNDKSIKCEQNLGHDTMYWYKQDSKKFLKIMFSYNNKELIINETVPNRFSPKSPDKAHLNLHINSLELGDSAVYFCASRGTGEGNQPQHFGDGTRLSIL.

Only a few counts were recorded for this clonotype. Here the CDR3 DNA reads TGTGCCAGCGGGACTCATGGCTACACCTTC. It is translated as CASGTHGYTF. The V and J genes are TRBV28 and TRBJ1-2; D is possibly TRBD1 (5 bases). Germline CDR1 reads MDHEN; CDR2 reads SYDVKM. The CDR3 runs 10 residues. The V end lost 8 bases, the J end lost 6 bases, and 7 bases lay between the germline ends.

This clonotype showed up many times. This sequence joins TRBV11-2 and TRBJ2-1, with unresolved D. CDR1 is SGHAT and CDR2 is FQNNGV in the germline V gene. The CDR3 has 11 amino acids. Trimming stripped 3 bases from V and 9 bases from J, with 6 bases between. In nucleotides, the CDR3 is TGTGCCAGCAGCTTCGCTCCTGAGCAGTTCTTC. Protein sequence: CASSFAPEQFF.

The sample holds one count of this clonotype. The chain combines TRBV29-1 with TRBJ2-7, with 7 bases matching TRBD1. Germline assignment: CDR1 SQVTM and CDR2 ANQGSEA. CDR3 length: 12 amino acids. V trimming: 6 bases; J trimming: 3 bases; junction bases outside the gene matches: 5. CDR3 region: CSVYRDSYEQYF. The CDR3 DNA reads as TGCAGCGTCTACCGGGACAGCTACGAGCAGTACTTC.

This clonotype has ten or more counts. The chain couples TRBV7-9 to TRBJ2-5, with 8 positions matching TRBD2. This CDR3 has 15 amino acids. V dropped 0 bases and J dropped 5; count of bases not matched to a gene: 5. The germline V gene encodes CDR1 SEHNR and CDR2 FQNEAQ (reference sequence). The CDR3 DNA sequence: TGTGCCAGCAGCTTAGCGTTAGCGGGGACTGAGACCCAGTACTTC. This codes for CASSLALAGTETQYF.

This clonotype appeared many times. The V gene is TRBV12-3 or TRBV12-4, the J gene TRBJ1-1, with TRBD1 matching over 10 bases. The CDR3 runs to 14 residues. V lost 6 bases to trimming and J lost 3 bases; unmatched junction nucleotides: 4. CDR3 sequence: CASSPGQGDTEAFF. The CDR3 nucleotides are TGTGCCAGCAGCCCCGGACAGGGGGACACTGAAGCTTTCTTT.

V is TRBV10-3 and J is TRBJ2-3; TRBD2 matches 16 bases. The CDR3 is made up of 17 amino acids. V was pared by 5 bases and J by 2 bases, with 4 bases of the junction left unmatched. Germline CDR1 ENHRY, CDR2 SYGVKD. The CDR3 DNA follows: TGTGCCATCAGTCCGGGACTAGCGGGGGGGTACACAGATACGCAGTATTTT. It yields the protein CAISPGLAGGYTDTQYF.

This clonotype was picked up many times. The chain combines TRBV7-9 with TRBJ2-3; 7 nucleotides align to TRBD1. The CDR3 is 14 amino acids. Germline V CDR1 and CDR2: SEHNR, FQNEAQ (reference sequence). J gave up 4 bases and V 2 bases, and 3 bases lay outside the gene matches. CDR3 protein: CASSLRTGADTQYF. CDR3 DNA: TGTGCCAGCAGCTTAAGGACAGGAGCAGATACGCAGTATTTT.

The CDR3 nucleotides read TGTGCCAGCAGCTCAGGGACAGGGGTATACGAGCAGTACTTC. Amino acid sequence: CASSSGTGVYEQYF. This rearrangement joins TRBV11-2 to TRBJ2-7; 10 positions match TRBD1. The CDR3 sequence is 14 residues long. Germline assignment: CDR1 SGHAT and CDR2 FQNNGV. V lost 4 bases to trimming and J lost 4 bases; unmatched junction nucleotides: 4.

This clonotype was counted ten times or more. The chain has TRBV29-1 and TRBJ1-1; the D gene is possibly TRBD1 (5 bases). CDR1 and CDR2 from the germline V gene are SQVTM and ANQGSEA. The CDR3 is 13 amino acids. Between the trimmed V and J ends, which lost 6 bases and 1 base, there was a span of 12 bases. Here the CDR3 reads CSVRQNTNTEAFF. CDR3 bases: TGCAGCGTCCGACAGAACACGAACACTGAAGCTTTCTTT. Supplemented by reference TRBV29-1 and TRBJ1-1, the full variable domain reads SAVISQKPSRDICQRGTSLTIQCQVDSQVTMMFWYRQQPGQSLTLIATANQGSEATYESGFVIDKFPISRPNLTFSTLTVSNMSPEDSSIYLCSVRQNTNTEAFFGQGTRLTVV.